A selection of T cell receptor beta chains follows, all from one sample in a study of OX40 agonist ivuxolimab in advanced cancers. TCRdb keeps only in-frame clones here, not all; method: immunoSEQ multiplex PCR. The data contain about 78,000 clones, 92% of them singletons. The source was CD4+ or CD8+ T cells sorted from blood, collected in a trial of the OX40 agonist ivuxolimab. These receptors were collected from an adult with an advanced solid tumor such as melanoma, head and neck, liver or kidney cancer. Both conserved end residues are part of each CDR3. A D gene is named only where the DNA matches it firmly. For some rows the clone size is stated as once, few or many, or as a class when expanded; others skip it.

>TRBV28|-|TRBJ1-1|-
CASSFSGFWSDTEAFF
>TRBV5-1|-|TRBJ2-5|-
CASSPPEETQYF
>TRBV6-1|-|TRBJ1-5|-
CASKGSNQPQHF
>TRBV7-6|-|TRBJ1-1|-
CASSLRWDTEAFF
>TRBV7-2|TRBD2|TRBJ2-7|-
CASSLTSGSYEQYF
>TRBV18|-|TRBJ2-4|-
CASSRPDRADIQYF
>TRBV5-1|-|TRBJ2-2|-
CASSLVGTSTGELFF
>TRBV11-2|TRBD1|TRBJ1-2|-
CASSLGQGYGYTF
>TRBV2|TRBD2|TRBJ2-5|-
CASTLSGSGETQYF
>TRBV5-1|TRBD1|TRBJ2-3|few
CASSFQGAREDTQYF
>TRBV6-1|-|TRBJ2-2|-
CASSDRQSGELFF
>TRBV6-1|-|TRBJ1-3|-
CASSGFLGPGNTIYF
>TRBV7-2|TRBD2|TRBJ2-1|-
CASSLVLAGAYNEQFF
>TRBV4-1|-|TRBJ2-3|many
CASSQVAARTDTQYF
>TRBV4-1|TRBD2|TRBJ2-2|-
CASSQRLAGGNTGELFF
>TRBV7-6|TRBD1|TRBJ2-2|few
CASNVLQGAGGELFF
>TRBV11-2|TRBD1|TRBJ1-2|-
CASSLSGTGGGYTF
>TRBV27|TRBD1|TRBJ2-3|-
CASRDRGHNTDTQYF
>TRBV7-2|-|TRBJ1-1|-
CASSPLGMNTEAFF
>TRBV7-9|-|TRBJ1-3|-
CASSVGRASGNTIYF
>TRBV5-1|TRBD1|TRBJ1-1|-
CASSAGGQGGVEAFF
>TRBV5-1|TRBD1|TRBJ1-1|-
CASSSARGRSNTEAFF
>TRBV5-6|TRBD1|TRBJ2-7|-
CASSSLTGGAHEQYF
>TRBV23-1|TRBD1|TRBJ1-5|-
CASSLRYRDRRPVGPQHF
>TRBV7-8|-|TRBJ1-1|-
CASSIRTASTEAFF
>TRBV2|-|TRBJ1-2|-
CASSADGYGYTF
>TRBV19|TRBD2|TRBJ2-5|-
CATGSLAGPGETQYF
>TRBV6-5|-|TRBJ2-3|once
CATSQVSDTQYF
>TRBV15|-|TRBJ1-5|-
CATSRDPGLSNQPQHF
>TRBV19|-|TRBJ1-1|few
CASARVGYTEAFF
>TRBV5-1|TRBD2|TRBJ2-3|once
CASSFSGSGTDTQYF
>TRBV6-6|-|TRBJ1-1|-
CATWATRAFF
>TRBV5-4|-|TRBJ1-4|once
CASNVDGGGGEKLFF
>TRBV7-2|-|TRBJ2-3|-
CASSLGYGVSDTQYF
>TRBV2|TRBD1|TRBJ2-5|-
CASSLDRSQETQYF
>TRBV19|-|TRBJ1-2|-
CASSIMRVGGYTF
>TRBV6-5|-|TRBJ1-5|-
CASSYTRDQPQHF
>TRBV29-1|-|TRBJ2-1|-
CSVEGRRAYNEQFF
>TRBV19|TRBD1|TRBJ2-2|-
CASAGTGGTGELFF
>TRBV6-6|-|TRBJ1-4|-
CAIRGSANEKLFF
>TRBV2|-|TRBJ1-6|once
CASRDRGPSPLHF
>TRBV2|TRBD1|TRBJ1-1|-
CASSEAFRGGVAFF
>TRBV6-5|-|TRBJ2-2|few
CASSYSVTSNTGELFF
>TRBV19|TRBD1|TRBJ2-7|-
CASSTLGGQGKGSYEQYF
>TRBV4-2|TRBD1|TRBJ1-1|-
CASSPTGYMNTEAFF
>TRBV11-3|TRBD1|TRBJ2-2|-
CASSSGGADTGELFF
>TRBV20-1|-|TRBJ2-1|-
CSASLGWEQFF
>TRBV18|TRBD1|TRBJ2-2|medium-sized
CASSPGTVITGELFF
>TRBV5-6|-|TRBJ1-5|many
CASSLAGYGNQPQHF
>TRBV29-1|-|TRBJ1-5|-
CSVGGSDRPQHF
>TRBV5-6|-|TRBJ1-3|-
CASSQRASGNTIYF
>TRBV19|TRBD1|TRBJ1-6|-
CASRQGAKNSPLHF
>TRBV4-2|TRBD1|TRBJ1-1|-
CASSQDWDRGREAFF
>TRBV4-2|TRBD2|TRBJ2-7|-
CASSSVAGGLREQYF
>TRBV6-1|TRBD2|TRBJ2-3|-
CASSDAGGATDTQYF